What follows are 30 T cell receptor beta chains derived from one specimen sequenced in a study of identical twins. MiXCR, applied by TCRdb to the 5' RACE reads, yields one record per CDR3 protein. The data hold a few hundred thousand distinct CDR3 sequences, with 9% observed a single time. Sequenced: naive T cells sorted from blood. Every receptor here comes from a woman aged 50 to 60 in good health.

This clonotype turned up a few times. The V gene is TRBV24-1, the J gene TRBJ1-5; TRBD1 matches 7 bases. Losses at the gene ends were 4 bases for V and 3 bases for J; bases not matched to a gene: 5. The CDR3 has 15 residues. Germline CDR1 reads KGHDR; CDR2 reads SFDVKD. The CDR3 reads CATSDRDSFNQPQHF. CDR3 DNA: TGTGCCACCAGTGACCGGGACAGTTTCAATCAGCCCCAGCATTTT.

The chain is built from TRBV6-5 and TRBJ2-7, with 10 bases identical to TRBD1. CDR1 MNHEY and CDR2 SVGAGI come from the germline V gene. Trimming removed 1 base from V and 2 bases from J; junction bases left unmatched: 5. This CDR3 contains 16 residues. The CDR3 here is CASSYLSGQGPYEQYF. DNA for the CDR3: TGTGCCAGCAGTTACTTATCGGGACAGGGGCCCTACGAGCAGTACTTC.

This clonotype was found a few times. The chain recombines TRBV15 with TRBJ2-4; D is unresolved. CDR3 length: 15 residues. The V end was cut by 0 bases, the J end by 0 bases, with 6 bases between. Germline values: CDR1 LNHNV, CDR2 YYDKDF (reference sequence). CDR3 protein: CATSRDELAKNIQYF. CDR3 nucleotides: TGTGCCACCAGCAGAGATGAGCTAGCCAAAAACATTCAGTACTTC. Supplemented by reference TRBV15 and TRBJ2-4, the full variable domain reads DAMVIQNPRYQVTQFGKPVTLSCSQTLNHNVMYWYQQKSSQAPKLLFHYYDKDFNNEADTPDNFQSRRPNTSFCFLDIRSPGLGDTAMYLCATSRDELAKNIQYFGAGTRLSVL.

This clonotype has ten or more counts. V gene TRBV12-3 or TRBV12-4 combines with J gene TRBJ2-2; 8 nucleotides match TRBD1. The V gene end was trimmed by 7 bases and the J gene end by 2 bases; junction bases not matched to a gene: 6. CDR3 size: 15 residues. The CDR3 region has the DNA TGTGCCAGCACCGACAGGGGTCTCAACACCGGGGAGCTGTTTTTT. This translates into CASTDRGLNTGELFF.

This clonotype was detected only a few times. The rearrangement uses TRBV2 and TRBJ2-1; 13 bases map to TRBD2. Germline CDR1 reads SNHLY; CDR2 reads FYNNEI. J lost 8 bases, V lost 2 bases, and 6 bases had no gene match. The CDR3 is 16 residues long. CDR3 sequence (DNA): TGTGCCAGCAGTGAAAGGACTAGCGGGAGATGGGATGAGCAGTTCTTC. Amino acid sequence: CASSERTSGRWDEQFF.

Many counts were recorded for this clonotype. The chain is built from TRBV4-1 and TRBJ2-1, with TRBD2 matching over 10 bases. With V trimmed by 6 bases and J by 7 bases, 15 bases remained unmatched. The germline V gene encodes CDR1 MGHRA and CDR2 YSYEKL. The CDR3 spans 17 residues. Here the CDR3 reads CASSSVRLAGAGNEQFF. CDR3 nucleotide sequence: TGCGCCAGCAGTTCAGTAAGGCTAGCGGGAGCAGGGAATGAGCAGTTCTTC.

V usage is TRBV20-1 and J usage is TRBJ2-4, with TRBD2 as a possible D gene (6 bases). Between the trimmed V and J ends, which lost 6 bases and 1 base, there was a span of 16 bases. Per germline, CDR1 DFQATT and CDR2 SNEGSKA (reference sequence). CDR3 length equals 15 residues. In DNA, the CDR3 is TGCAGTGCACAAGGGACGGCGGGGGCCAAAAACATTCAGTACTTC. Protein: CSAQGTAGAKNIQYF.

The chain couples TRBV12-3 or TRBV12-4 to TRBJ2-3, with 11 bases aligning to TRBD2. V shed 7 bases and J 3 bases; nucleotides not matched to a gene: 9. CDR3 length: 16 residues. Here the CDR3 DNA reads TGTGCCAGCACCGACTCCCCTAGCGGGAGGACAGATACGCAGTATTTT. Protein sequence: CASTDSPSGRTDTQYF.

This clonotype turned up a few times. The genes are TRBV6-5 and TRBJ2-6; D is undetermined. The V gene lost 0 bases and the J gene lost 0 bases, with 12 bases spanning the gap. Germline loops: CDR1 MNHEY, CDR2 SVGAGI. There are 18 residues in the CDR3. The CDR3 sequence: CASSYSATLSSGANVLTF. Here the CDR3 DNA reads TGTGCCAGCAGTTACTCTGCCACTTTGAGCTCTGGGGCCAACGTCCTGACTTTC.

The CDR3 DNA reads TGTGCCAGCAGCCTTTTTGGGTCTGGCGTCGATGAGCAGTTCTTC. It is translated as CASSLFGSGVDEQFF. The chain employs TRBV14 and TRBJ2-1, with D uncertain. The V end lost 4 bases, the J end lost 8 bases, and 18 bases lay between the germline ends. Germline V gene lookup returns CDR1 SGHDN and CDR2 FVKESK. This CDR3 is 15 amino acids long. The entire variable domain, with the rest obtained from reference TRBV14 and TRBJ2-1, is as follows: EAGVTQFPSHSVIEKGQTVTLRCDPISGHDNLYWYRRVMGKEIKFLLHFVKESKQDESGMPNNRFLAERTGGTYSTLKVQPAELEDSGVYFCASSLFGSGVDEQFFGPGTRLTVL.

The chain is built from TRBV29-1 and TRBJ1-1; D unresolved. This CDR3 has 11 amino acids. Germline CDR1 reads SQVTM; CDR2 reads ANQGSEA. The ends were cut back, 7 bases at V and 1 base at J, with 7 bases in the middle. CDR3 bases: TGCAGCGGTTGGGAGAACACTGAAGCTTTCTTT. This translates into CSGWENTEAFF.

The chain uses TRBV7-9 and TRBJ2-1; TRBD1 or TRBD2 may be the D gene (5 bases each). Germline CDR1 SEHNR, CDR2 FQNEAQ (reference sequence). This CDR3 is built from 16 residues. The V end lost 4 bases, the J end lost 0 bases, and 13 bases lay between the germline ends. Here the CDR3 reads CASSSRPGRSYNEQFF. CDR3 in DNA: TGTGCCAGCAGCTCCCGACCGGGACGCTCCTACAATGAGCAGTTCTTC.

The chain has TRBV27 and TRBJ2-1, with 7 bases identical to TRBD2. The V gene's germline CDR1 is MNHEY and CDR2 SMNVEV (reference sequence). V lost 5 bases to trimming and J lost 7 bases; unmatched junction nucleotides: 5. CDR3 length equals 13 residues. CDR3 DNA: TGTGCCAGCAGTCAGCGGGATTTGAATGAGCAGTTCTTC. This gives the protein CASSQRDLNEQFF.

The chain joins TRBV7-9 to TRBJ2-2, with D possibly matching TRBD1 (5 bases). The length of the CDR3 is 11 residues. Trimming removed 11 bases from V and 5 bases from J, with 9 bases in between. Germline V gene sequence: CDR1 SEHNR, CDR2 FQNEAQ (reference sequence). CDR3 nucleotides: TGTGCCGGGGCCTCGACCGGGGAGCTGTTTTTT. Its translation: CAGASTGELFF.

This clonotype was seen more than once but under ten times. The chain uses TRBV20-1 and TRBJ1-6, with 9 bases aligning to TRBD1. Trimming removed 3 bases from V and 9 bases from J; junction bases left unmatched: 3. Germline values: CDR1 DFQATT, CDR2 SNEGSKA (reference sequence). CDR3 size: 13 residues. CDR3 region: CSASLDRGSPLHF. CDR3 DNA sequence: TGCAGTGCTAGTTTGGACAGGGGTTCACCCCTCCACTTT.

This clonotype appeared many times. The chain has TRBV4-1 and TRBJ1-1, with no clear D. The length of the CDR3 is 14 residues. Per the germline V gene, CDR1 is MGHRA and CDR2 is YSYEKL. The germline V and J ends were trimmed by 2 bases and 4 bases, with 11 bases remaining between them. The CDR3 region has the DNA TGCGCCAGCAGCCAAATAGGACTGGGCACTGAAGCTTTCTTT. It is translated as CASSQIGLGTEAFF.

In this sample, this clonotype turned up many times. This sequence joins TRBV6-5 and TRBJ2-3; D is unresolved. V dropped 2 bases and J dropped 2 bases, with 8 bases sitting between them. Germline loops: CDR1 MNHEY, CDR2 SVGAGI. This CDR3 comprises 14 residues. CDR3 sequence reads: CASSYVGFTDTQYF. DNA for the CDR3: TGTGCCAGCAGTTACGTGGGTTTCACAGATACGCAGTATTTT.

The chain uses TRBV20-1 and TRBJ1-5; D may be TRBD1 (5 bases). Germline CDR1 and CDR2: DFQATT and SNEGSKA (reference sequence). This CDR3 has 13 amino acids. Trimming left V 4 bases short and J 2 bases short, with 9 bases between. CDR3 DNA: TGCAGTGCTATGTTACAGGGCAATCAGCCCCAGCATTTT. Its translation is CSAMLQGNQPQHF.

The chain combines TRBV6-1 with TRBJ1-5; 9 bases align to TRBD1. V shed 8 bases, J shed 5 bases, and the junction held 4 bases outside the gene matches. This CDR3 comprises 13 residues. CDR1 and CDR2 (germline): MNHNS, SASEGT. CDR3 in amino acids: CASEDRGHQPQHF. CDR3 DNA sequence: TGTGCCAGCGAGGACAGGGGTCATCAGCCCCAGCATTTT.

The rearrangement uses TRBV28 and TRBJ1-5; D is unresolved. Germline CDR1 is MDHEN and CDR2 is SYDVKM. The CDR3 consists of 15 residues. Trimming pared 8 bases from V and 7 bases from J, leaving 21 bases between. This chain's CDR3 is CASYAYLGTSQPQHF. In DNA form, the CDR3 reads TGTGCCAGCTACGCATATCTCGGAACGTCGCAGCCCCAGCATTTT. The entire variable domain, with the rest obtained from reference TRBV28 and TRBJ1-5, is as follows: DVKVTQSSRYLVKRTGEKVFLECVQDMDHENMFWYRQDPGLGLRLIYFSYDVKMKEKGDIPEGYSVSREKKERFSLILESASTNQTSMYLCASYAYLGTSQPQHFGDGTRLSIL.

This clonotype was counted many times. This sequence joins TRBV5-1 and TRBJ2-1, with D hard to call. CDR3 length equals 15 residues. Germline V CDR1 and CDR2: SGHRS, YFSETQ. With 0 bases removed from V and 4 bases from J, the gap between germline ends came to 11 bases. The CDR3 sequence: CASSLVGFGYNEQFF. The DNA for the CDR3 is TGCGCCAGCAGCTTGGTCGGGTTCGGTTACAATGAGCAGTTCTTC.

V gene TRBV10-3 combines with J gene TRBJ2-1; TRBD1 agrees at 7 bases. Germline V gives CDR1 ENHRY, CDR2 SYGVKD. V lost 9 bases to trimming and J lost 6 bases; unmatched junction nucleotides: 8. The CDR3 is made up of 13 amino acids. As DNA, the CDR3 is TGTGCCATAGGACAGGACGGAGGCAATGAGCAGTTCTTC. Its translation: CAIGQDGGNEQFF.

This clonotype showed up many times. The J gene is TRBJ2-3, the V gene TRBV27; D gene unclear. Trimming stripped 5 bases from V and 4 bases from J, with 13 bases between. Germline-derived CDR1 and CDR2 are MNHEY and SMNVEV (reference sequence). The CDR3 extends over 14 amino acids. The CDR3, as DNA: TGTGCCAGCAGTATCCGCGGTGGGTCAGATACGCAGTATTTT. Encoded protein: CASSIRGGSDTQYF.

The V call is TRBV29-1, the J call TRBJ2-1; TRBD2 aligns across 8 bases. The CDR3 runs 16 residues. V was clipped by 1 base and J by 1 base; unmatched bases: 6. CDR1 SQVTM and CDR2 ANQGSEA come from the germline V gene. This CDR3 is CSVEATSGGSYNEQFF. The CDR3 DNA is TGCAGCGTTGAAGCTACTAGCGGCGGATCCTACAATGAGCAGTTCTTC.

Many counts were recorded for this clonotype. V usage is TRBV20-1 and J usage is TRBJ2-3; TRBD2 agrees at 7 bases. The CDR3 sequence is 14 residues long. Germline-derived CDR1 and CDR2 are DFQATT and SNEGSKA (reference sequence). V lost 3 bases to trimming and J lost 7 bases; unmatched junction nucleotides: 10. CDR3 loop: CSASETGGIYTQYF. DNA for the CDR3: TGCAGTGCTAGTGAGACGGGAGGAATATATACGCAGTATTTT.

The chain employs TRBV14 and TRBJ2-5; the match to TRBD2 covers 7 bases. Per the germline V gene, CDR1 is SGHDN and CDR2 is FVKESK. This CDR3 contains 18 residues. The ends lost 4 bases at V and 3 bases at J; junction bases unmatched: 17. The CDR3 nucleotides read TGTGCCAGCAGCCCCTTACTAGCGCTAGCCTCCGCTGAAGAGACCCAGTACTTC. Its translation: CASSPLLALASAEETQYF. The full variable domain, its missing parts supplied by reference TRBV14 and TRBJ2-5, is EAGVTQFPSHSVIEKGQTVTLRCDPISGHDNLYWYRRVMGKEIKFLLHFVKESKQDESGMPNNRFLAERTGGTYSTLKVQPAELEDSGVYFCASSPLLALASAEETQYFGPGTRLLVL.

In this sample, this clonotype turned up many times. The chain employs TRBV3-1 and TRBJ1-2, with 8 bases that match TRBD1. From germline, CDR1 is LGHDT and CDR2 YNNKEL (reference sequence). J lost 9 bases, V lost 4 bases, and 10 bases had no gene match. The CDR3 has 14 residues. The CDR3 here is CASSLASGGASYTF. CDR3 nucleotides: TGTGCCAGCAGCCTAGCGTCAGGGGGCGCGAGCTACACCTTC.

This clonotype was recorded a few times. The chain employs TRBV25-1 and TRBJ2-2; TRBD1 matches at 8 bases. CDR1 and CDR2 (germline): MGHDK, SYGVNS. The V and J ends lost 5 bases and 3 bases, in that order; junction bases with no gene match: 5. This CDR3 spans 15 amino acids. The CDR3 here is CASSQTGVHTGELFF. The CDR3, as DNA: TGTGCCAGCAGTCAGACAGGGGTGCACACCGGGGAGCTGTTTTTT.

There are many counts of this clonotype. The V and J genes are TRBV5-1 and TRBJ1-1; 9 nucleotides align to TRBD1. After removal of 3 bases from V and 4 bases from J, the junction contained 4 bases not matched to a gene. The CDR3 contains 14 residues. CDR1 SGHRS and CDR2 YFSETQ come from the germline V gene. The CDR3 loop reads CASSSTGGGTEAFF. The CDR3 coding sequence is TGCGCCAGCAGCTCTACAGGGGGCGGCACTGAAGCTTTCTTT.

This clonotype was seen only a few times. The V call is TRBV5-1, the J call TRBJ2-3, with 7 bases fitting TRBD2. CDR1 and CDR2 (germline): SGHRS, YFSETQ. Losses at the gene ends were 6 bases for V and 10 bases for J; bases not matched to a gene: 11. CDR3 length: 13 amino acids. In nucleotides, the CDR3 is TGCGCCAGCACCGGACTAGTCCCTACAGCGCAGTATTTT. Translation gives CASTGLVPTAQYF.